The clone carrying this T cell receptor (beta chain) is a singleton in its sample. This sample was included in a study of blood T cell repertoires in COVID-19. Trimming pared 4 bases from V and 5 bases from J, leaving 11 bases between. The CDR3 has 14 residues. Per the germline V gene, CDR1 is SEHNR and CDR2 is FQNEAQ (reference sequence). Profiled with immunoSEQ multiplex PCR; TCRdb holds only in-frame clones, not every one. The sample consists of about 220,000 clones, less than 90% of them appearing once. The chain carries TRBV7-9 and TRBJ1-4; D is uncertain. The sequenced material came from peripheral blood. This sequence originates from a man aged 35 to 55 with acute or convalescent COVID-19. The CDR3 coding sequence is TGTGCCAGCAGCTCTTTGGACTTAAATGAAAAACTGTTTTTT. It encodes CASSSLDLNEKLFF.